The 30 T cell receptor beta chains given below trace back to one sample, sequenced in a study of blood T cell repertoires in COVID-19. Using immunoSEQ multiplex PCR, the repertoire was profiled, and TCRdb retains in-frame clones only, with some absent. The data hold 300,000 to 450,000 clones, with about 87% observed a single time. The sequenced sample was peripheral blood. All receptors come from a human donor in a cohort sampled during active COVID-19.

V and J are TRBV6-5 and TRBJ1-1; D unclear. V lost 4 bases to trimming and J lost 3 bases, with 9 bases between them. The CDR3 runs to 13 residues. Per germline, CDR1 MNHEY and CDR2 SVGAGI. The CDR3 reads CASSSGAYTEAFF. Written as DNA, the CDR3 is TGTGCCAGCAGTTCCGGTGCTTACACTGAAGCTTTCTTT.

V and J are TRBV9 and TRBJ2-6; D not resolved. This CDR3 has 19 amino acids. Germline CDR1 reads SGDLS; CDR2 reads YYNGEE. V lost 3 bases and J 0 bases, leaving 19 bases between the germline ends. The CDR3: CASSAQSTTKNSGANVLTF. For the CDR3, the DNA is TGTGCCAGCAGCGCCCAATCAACTACCAAGAACTCTGGGGCCAACGTCCTGACTTTC.

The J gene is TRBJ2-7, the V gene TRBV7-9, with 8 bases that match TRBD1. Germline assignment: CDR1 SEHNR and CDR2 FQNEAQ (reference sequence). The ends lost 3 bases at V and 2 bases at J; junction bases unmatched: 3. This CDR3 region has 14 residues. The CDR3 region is CASSFGQGPYEQYF. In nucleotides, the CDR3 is TGTGCCAGCAGCTTCGGACAGGGTCCCTACGAGCAGTACTTC.

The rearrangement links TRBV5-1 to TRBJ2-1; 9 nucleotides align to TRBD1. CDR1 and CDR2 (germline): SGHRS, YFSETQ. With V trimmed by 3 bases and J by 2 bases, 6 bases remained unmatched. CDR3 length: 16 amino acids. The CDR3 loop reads CASSSGTGIPYNEQFF. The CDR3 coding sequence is TGCGCCAGCAGCTCCGGGACAGGGATCCCCTACAATGAGCAGTTCTTC.

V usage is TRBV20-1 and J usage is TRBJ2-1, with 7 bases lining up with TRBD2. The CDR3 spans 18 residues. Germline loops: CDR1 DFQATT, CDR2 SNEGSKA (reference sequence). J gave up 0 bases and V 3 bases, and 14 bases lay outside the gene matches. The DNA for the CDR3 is TGCAGTGCTAGTGGAGCCGGAGCGGGATCGCTCTCCTACAATGAGCAGTTCTTC. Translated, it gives CSASGAGAGSLSYNEQFF.

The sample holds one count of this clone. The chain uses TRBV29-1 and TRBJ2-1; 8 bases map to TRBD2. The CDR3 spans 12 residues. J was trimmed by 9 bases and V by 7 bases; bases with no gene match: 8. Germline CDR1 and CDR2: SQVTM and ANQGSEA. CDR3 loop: CSAGGAIGEQFF. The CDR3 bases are TGCAGCGCCGGGGGGGCTATAGGTGAGCAGTTCTTC.

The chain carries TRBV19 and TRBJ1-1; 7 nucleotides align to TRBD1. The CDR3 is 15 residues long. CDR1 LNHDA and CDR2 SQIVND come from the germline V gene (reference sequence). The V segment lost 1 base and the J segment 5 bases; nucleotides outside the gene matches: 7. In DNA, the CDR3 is TGTGCCAGTAGTATAGGGGCAGGGGGTTGGACTGAAGCTTTCTTT. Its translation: CASSIGAGGWTEAFF. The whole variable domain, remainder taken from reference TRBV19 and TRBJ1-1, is DGGITQSPKYLFRKEGQNVTLSCEQNLNHDAMYWYRQDPGQGLRLIYYSQIVNDFQKGDIAEGYSVSREKKESFPLTVTSAQKNPTAFYLCASSIGAGGWTEAFFGQGTRLTVV.

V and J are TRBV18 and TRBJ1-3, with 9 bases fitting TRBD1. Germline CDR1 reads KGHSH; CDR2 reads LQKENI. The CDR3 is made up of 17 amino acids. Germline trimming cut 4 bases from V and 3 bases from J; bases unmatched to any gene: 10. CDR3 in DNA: TGTGCCAGCTCACAGGCTTACAGGGGGCCGCGTGGAAACACCATATATTTT. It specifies CASSQAYRGPRGNTIYF.

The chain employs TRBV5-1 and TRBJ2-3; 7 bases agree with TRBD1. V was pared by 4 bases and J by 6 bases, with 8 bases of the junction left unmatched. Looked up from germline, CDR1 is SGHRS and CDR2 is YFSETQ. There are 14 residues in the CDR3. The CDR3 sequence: CASSRDSFLDTQYF. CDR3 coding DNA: TGCGCCAGCAGCCGGGACAGCTTTTTGGATACGCAGTATTTT.

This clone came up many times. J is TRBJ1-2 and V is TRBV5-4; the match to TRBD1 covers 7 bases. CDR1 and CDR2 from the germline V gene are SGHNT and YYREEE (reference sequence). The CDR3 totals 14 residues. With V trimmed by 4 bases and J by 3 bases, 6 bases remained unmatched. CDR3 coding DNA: TGTGCCAGCAGCCCCAAACAGGGGCACTATGGCTACACCTTC. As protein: CASSPKQGHYGYTF.

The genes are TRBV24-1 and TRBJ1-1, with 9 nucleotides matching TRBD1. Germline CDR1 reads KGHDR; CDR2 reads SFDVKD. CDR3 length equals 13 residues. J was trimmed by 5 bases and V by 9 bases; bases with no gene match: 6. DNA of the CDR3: TGTGCCACCGCTGGGACAGGGAGGACTGAAGCTTTCTTT. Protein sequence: CATAGTGRTEAFF.

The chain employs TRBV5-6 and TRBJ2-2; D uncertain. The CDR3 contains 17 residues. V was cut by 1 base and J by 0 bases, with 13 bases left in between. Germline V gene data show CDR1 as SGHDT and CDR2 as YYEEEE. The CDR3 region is CASSLWPSGANTGELFF. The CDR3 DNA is TGTGCCAGCAGCTTGTGGCCGTCAGGCGCGAACACCGGGGAGCTGTTTTTT.

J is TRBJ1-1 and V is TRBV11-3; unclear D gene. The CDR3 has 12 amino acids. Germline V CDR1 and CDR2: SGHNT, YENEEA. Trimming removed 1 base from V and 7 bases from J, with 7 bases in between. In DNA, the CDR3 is TGTGCCAGCAGCTTAGGCTCGGGTGAAGCTTTCTTT. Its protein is CASSLGSGEAFF.

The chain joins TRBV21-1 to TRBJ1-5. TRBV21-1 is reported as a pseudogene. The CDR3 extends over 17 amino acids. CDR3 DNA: TGTGCCAGCAGCCCCCGGCGGGCGGGAGGGGAAGGTGGGCCCCAGCATTTT. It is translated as CASSPRRAGGEGGPQHF.

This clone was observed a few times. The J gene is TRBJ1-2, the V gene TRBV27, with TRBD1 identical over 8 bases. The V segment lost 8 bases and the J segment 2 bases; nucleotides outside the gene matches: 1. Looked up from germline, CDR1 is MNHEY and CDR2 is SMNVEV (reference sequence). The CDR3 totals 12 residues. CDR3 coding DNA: TGTGCCAGCTGGACAGGGAACTATGGCTACACCTTC. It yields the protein CASWTGNYGYTF.

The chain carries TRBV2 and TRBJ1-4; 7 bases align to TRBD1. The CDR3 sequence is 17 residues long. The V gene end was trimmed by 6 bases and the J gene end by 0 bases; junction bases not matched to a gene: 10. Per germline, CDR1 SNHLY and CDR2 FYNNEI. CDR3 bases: TGTGCCAGCAGCGAGGGGGCTTACACCGCAACTAATGAAAAACTGTTTTTT. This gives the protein CASSEGAYTATNEKLFF.

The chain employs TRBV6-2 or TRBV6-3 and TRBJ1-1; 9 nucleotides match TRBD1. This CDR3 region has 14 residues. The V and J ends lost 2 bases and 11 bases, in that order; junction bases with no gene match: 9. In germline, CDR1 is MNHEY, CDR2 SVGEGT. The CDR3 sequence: CASSYGPDRGWAFF. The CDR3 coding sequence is TGTGCCAGCAGTTACGGCCCGGACAGGGGTTGGGCTTTCTTT.

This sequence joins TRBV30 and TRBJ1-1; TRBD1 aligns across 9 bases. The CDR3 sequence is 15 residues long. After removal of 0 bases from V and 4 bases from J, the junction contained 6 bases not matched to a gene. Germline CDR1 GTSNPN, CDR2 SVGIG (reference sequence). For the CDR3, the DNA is TGTGCCTGGAGTGTAGGAGGACAGGGGCCCACTGAAGCTTTCTTT. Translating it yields CAWSVGGQGPTEAFF.

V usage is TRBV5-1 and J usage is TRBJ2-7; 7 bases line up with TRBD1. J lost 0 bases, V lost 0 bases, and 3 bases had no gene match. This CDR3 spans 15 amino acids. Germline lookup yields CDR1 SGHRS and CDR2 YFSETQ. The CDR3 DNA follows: TGCGCCAGCAGCTTGGGGACAGGCCGCTCCTACGAGCAGTACTTC. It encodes CASSLGTGRSYEQYF.

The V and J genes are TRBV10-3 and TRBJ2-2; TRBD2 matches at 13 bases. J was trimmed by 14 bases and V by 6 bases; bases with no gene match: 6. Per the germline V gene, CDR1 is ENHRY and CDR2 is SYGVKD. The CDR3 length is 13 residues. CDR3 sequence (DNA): TGTGCCATCAGCGGACTAGCGGGAGTTCGTCTGTTTTTT. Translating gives CAISGLAGVRLFF.

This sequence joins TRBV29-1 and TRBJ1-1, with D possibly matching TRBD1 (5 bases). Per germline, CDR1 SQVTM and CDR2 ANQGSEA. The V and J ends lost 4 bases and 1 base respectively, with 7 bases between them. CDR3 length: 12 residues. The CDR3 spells CSVAGGNTEAFF. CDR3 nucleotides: TGCAGCGTTGCGGGGGGGAACACTGAAGCTTTCTTT.

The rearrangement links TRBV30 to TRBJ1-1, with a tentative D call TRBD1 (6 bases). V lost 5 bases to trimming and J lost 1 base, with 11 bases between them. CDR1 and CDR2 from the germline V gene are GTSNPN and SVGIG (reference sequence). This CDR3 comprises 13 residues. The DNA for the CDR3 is TGTGCCTGGTCTAACAGGGCGAACACTGAAGCTTTCTTT. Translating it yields CAWSNRANTEAFF.

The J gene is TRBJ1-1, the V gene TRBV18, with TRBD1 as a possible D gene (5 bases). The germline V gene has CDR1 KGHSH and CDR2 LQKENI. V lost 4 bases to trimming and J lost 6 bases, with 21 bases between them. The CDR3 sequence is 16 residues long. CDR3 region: CASSRSTEGRKSEAFF. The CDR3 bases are TGTGCCAGCTCACGATCCACGGAGGGGCGTAAGTCTGAAGCTTTCTTT.

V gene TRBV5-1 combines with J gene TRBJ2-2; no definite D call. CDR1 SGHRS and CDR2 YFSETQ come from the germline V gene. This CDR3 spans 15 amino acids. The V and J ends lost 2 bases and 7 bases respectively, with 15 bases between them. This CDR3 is CASSFTGSPGGELFF. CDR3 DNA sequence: TGCGCCAGCAGCTTTACCGGAAGCCCGGGCGGGGAGCTGTTTTTT.

The DNA for the CDR3 is TGTGCCAGCAGTTACTCGAAGGCGGGTAGGGCACCCCTCCACTTT. Amino acids: CASSYSKAGRAPLHF. J is TRBJ1-6 and V is TRBV6-5; D is unresolved. V lost 0 bases and J 11 bases, leaving 14 bases between the germline ends. Germline CDR1 reads MNHEY; CDR2 reads SVGAGI. The CDR3 loop spans 15 amino acids.

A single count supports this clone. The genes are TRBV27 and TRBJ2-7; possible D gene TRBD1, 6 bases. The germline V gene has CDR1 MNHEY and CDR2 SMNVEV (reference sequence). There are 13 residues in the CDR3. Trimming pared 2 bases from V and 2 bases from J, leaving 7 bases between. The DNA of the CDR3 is TGTGCCAGCAGTTTACGGGACACCTACGAGCAGTACTTC. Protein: CASSLRDTYEQYF.

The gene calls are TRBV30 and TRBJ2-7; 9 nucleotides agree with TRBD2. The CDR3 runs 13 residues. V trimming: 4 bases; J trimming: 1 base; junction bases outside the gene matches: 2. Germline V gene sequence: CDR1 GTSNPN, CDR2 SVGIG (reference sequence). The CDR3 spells CAWTRGGSYEQYF. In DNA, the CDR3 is TGTGCCTGGACGCGGGGGGGATCCTACGAGCAGTACTTC.

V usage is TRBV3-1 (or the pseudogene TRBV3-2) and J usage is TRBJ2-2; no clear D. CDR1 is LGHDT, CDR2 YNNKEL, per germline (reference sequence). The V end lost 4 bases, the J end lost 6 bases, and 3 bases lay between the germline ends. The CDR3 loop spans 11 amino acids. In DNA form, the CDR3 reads TGTGCCAGCAGCCTAGCCGGGGAGCTGTTTTTT. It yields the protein CASSLAGELFF.

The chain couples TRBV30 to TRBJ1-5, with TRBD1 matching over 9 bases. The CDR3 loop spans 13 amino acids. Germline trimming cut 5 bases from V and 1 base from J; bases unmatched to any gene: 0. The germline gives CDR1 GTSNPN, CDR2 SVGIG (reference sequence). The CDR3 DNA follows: TGTGCCTGGGGACAGGGGAGCAATCAGCCCCAGCATTTT. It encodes CAWGQGSNQPQHF.

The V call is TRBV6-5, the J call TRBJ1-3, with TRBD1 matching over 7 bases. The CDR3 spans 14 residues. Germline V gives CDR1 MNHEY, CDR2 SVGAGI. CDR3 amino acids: CATHRGAAGNTIYF. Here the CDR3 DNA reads TGTGCTACCCACAGGGGAGCGGCTGGAAACACCATATATTTT.